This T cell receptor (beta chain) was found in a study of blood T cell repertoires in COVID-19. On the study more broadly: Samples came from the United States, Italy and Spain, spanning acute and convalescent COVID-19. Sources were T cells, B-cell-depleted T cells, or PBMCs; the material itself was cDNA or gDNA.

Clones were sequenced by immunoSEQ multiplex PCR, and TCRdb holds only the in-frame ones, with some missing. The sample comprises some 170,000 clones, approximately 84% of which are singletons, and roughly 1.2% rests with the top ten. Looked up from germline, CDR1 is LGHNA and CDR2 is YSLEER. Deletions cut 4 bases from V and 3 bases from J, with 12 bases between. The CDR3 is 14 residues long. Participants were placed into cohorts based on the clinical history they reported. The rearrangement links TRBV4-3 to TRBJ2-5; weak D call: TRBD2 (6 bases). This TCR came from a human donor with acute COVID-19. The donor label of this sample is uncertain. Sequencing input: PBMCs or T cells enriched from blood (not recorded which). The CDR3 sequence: CASSPSGGKETQYF. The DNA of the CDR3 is TGCGCCAGCAGCCCTAGTGGGGGGAAAGAGACCCAGTACTTC.